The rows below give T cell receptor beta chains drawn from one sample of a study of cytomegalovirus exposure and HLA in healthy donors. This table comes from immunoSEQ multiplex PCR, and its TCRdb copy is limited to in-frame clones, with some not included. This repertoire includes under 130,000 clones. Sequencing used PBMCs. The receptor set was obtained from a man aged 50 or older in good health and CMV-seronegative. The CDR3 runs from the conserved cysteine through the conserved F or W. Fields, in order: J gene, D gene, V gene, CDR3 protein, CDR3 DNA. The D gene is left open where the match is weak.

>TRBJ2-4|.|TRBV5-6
CASSLVEGLAKNIQYF
TGTGCCAGCAGCTTGGTGGAGGGTCTAGCCAAAAACATTCAGTACTTC
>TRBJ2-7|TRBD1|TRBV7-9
CASSWGQGVYEQYF
TGTGCCAGCAGCTGGGGACAGGGAGTATACGAGCAGTACTTC
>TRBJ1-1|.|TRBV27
CASSAGRTEAFF
TGTGCCAGCAGCGCAGGGCGGACTGAAGCTTTCTTT
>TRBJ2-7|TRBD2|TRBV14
CASSRLAGTYEQYF
TGTGCCAGCAGCCGACTAGCGGGGACCTACGAGCAGTACTTC
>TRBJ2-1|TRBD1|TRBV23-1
CASSQSMGQGVNEQFF
TGCGCCAGCAGTCAATCGATGGGACAGGGGGTCAATGAGCAGTTCTTC
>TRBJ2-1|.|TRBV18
CASSPPPSIRNNEQFF
TGTGCCAGCTCACCACCGCCTAGCATACGAAACAATGAGCAGTTCTTC
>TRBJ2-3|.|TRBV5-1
CASSGWGPSTDTQYF
TGCGCCAGCAGCGGGTGGGGCCCAAGCACAGATACGCAGTATTTT
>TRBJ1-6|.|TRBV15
CATSRDPSSPLHF
TGTGCCACCAGCAGAGATCCTAGTTCACCCCTCCACTTT
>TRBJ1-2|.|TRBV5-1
CASSLDQGSYGYTF
TGCGCCAGCAGCTTGGACCAGGGGAGCTATGGCTACACCTTC
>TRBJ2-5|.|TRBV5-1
CASSPDGSETQYF
TGCGCCAGCAGTCCGGACGGGAGCGAGACCCAGTACTTC
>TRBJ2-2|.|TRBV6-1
CASRSTAINTGELFF
TGTGCCAGCAGGTCGACAGCTATTAACACCGGGGAGCTGTTTTTT
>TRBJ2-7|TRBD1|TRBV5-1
CASSRPGQGNEQYF
TGCGCCAGCAGCCGACCGGGACAGGGCAACGAGCAGTACTTC
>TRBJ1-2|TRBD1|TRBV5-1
CASSPDRDYGYTF
TGCGCCAGCAGTCCGGACAGGGACTATGGCTACACCTTC
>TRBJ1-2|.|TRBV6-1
CASSEGAQTF
TGTGCCAGCAGTGAAGGGGCGCAGACCTTC
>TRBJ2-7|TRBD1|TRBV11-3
CASSLALTGAYEQYF
TGTGCCAGCAGCTTAGCCTTGACAGGGGCCTACGAGCAGTACTTC
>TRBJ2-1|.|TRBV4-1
CASSRRDFNNEQFF
TGCGCCAGCAGCCGACGGGACTTTAACAATGAGCAGTTCTTC
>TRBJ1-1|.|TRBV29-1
CSVAPSRGTEAFF
TGCAGCGTTGCCCCATCTAGGGGCACTGAAGCTTTCTTT